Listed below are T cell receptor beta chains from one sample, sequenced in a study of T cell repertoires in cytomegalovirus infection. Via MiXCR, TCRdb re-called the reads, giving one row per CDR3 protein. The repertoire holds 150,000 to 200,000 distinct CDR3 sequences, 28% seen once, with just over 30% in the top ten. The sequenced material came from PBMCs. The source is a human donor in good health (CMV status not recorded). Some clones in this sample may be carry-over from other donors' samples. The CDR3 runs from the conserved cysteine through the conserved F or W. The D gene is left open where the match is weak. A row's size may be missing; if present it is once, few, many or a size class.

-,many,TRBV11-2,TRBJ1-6,CASSPGPEFGSPLHF,TGTGCCAGCAGTCCAGGGCCCGAATTCGGTTCACCCCTCCACTTT
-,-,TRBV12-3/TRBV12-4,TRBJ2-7,CASSPRDHTNYEQYF,TGTGCCAGCAGCCCCCGGGACCACACCAACTACGAGCAGTACTTC
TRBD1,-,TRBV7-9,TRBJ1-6,CASSPRDRYNSPLHF,TGTGCCAGCAGCCCCCGGGACAGATATAATTCACCCCTCCACTTT
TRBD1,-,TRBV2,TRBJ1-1,CASSRTGKSLNTEAFF,TGTGCCAGCAGTCGGACAGGGAAGTCCCTGAACACTGAAGCTTTCTTT
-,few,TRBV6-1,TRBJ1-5,CASSEGLNQPQHF,TGTGCCAGCAGCGAGGGCCTTAATCAGCCCCAGCATTTT
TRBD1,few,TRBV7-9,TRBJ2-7,CASSSGTAFEQYF,TGTGCCAGCAGCTCCGGGACAGCCTTTGAGCAGTACTTC
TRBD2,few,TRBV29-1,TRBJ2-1,CSVRAGGSYNEQFF,TGCAGCGTTCGAGCGGGGGGCTCCTACAATGAGCAGTTCTTC
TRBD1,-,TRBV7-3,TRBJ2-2,CASSKGPRTGVLTGELFF,TGTGCCAGCAGCAAGGGGCCGAGGACAGGGGTCCTCACCGGGGAGCTGTTTTTT
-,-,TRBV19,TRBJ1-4,CASIRRTTNEKLFF,TGTGCCAGTATCAGGCGTACGACTAATGAAAAACTGTTTTTT
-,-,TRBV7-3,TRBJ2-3,CASSPVSADTQYF,TGTGCCAGCAGCCCAGTAAGCGCAGATACGCAGTATTTT
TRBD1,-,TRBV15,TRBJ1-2,CATSSRGQGEYGYTF,TGTGCCACCAGTTCGAGGGGTCAGGGGGAGTATGGCTACACCTTC
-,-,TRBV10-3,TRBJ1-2,CAIRRGQGLNYGYTF,TGTGCCATCAGACGCGGTCAGGGGCTTAACTATGGCTACACCTTC
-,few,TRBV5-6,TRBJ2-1,CASSFKGQSSYNEQFF,TGTGCCAGCAGCTTTAAAGGGCAGAGCTCCTACAATGAGCAGTTCTTC
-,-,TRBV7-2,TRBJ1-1,CASSWDLNGEAFF,TGTGCCAGCAGCTGGGACTTGAACGGTGAAGCTTTCTTT
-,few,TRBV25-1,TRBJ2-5,CASSEAGRGETQYF,TGTGCCAGCAGTGAAGCGGGGCGAGGAGAGACCCAGTACTTC
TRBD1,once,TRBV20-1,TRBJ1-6,CSASVQRQGVGSPLHF,TGCAGTGCTAGCGTACAGCGACAGGGCGTGGGTTCACCCCTCCACTTT
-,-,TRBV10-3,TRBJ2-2,CAISAEDAGELFF,TGTGCCATCAGTGCGGAAGATGCCGGGGAGCTGTTTTTT
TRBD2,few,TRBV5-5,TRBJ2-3,CASSSLAGARTDTQYF,TGTGCCAGCAGCTCCCTAGCGGGGGCCCGCACAGATACGCAGTATTTT
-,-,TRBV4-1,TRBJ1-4,CASSQDTGLNEKLFF,TGCGCCAGCAGCCAAGATACCGGGCTCAATGAAAAACTGTTTTTT
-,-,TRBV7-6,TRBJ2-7,CASTQGSYEQYF,TGTGCCAGCACACAGGGCTCCTACGAGCAGTACTTC
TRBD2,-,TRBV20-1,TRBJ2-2,CSAGPSGGNTGELFF,TGCAGTGCAGGTCCTAGCGGGGGAAACACCGGGGAGCTGTTTTTT
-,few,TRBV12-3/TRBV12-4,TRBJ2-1,CASSSGGNNEQFF,TGTGCCAGCAGTTCCGGGGGCAACAATGAGCAGTTCTTC
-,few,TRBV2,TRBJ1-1,CASSERGIGANTEAFF,TGTGCCAGCAGTGAAAGAGGGATTGGGGCCAACACTGAAGCTTTCTTT
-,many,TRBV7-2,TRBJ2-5,CASSSLGLRETQYF,TGTGCCAGCAGCTCCCTCGGTCTACGTGAGACCCAGTACTTC
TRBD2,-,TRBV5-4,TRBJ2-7,CASSLREAYEQYF,TGTGCCAGCAGCCTCCGGGAGGCCTACGAGCAGTACTTC
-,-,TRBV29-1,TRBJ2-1,CSVEDETGHYNEQFF,TGCAGCGTTGAAGATGAAACGGGACACTACAATGAGCAGTTCTTC
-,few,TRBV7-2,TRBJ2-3,CASSLEHITDTQYF,TGTGCCAGCAGCTTAGAACACATCACAGATACGCAGTATTTT
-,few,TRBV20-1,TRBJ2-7,CSARESSYEQYF,TGCAGTGCTCGGGAAAGTTCCTACGAGCAGTACTTC
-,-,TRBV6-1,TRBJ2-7,CASRGTTGSYEQYF,TGTGCCAGCAGAGGCACGACTGGCTCCTACGAGCAGTACTTC
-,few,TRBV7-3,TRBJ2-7,CASSWDGGYSYEQYF,TGTGCCAGCAGCTGGGATGGGGGCTACTCCTACGAGCAGTACTTC
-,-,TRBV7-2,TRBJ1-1,CASSFLDIVNTEAFF,TGTGCCAGCAGCTTTTTAGACATCGTGAACACTGAAGCTTTCTTT
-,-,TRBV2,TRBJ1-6,CASRKDGVSPLHF,TGTGCCAGCAGGAAGGACGGGGTTTCACCCCTCCACTTT
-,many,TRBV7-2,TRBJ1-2,CASVGGSDYGYTF,TGTGCCTCAGTGGGGGGTAGTGACTATGGCTACACCTTC
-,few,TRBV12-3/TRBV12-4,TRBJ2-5,CASSPFQGETQYF,TGTGCCAGCAGTCCTTTTCAAGGGGAGACCCAGTACTTC
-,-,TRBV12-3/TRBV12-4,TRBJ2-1,CASSFLGNEQFF,TGTGCCAGCAGTTTTTTGGGCAATGAGCAGTTCTTC
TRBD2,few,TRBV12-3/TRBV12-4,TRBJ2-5,CASLGLAGPNQETQYF,TGTGCCAGTCTTGGACTAGCGGGCCCAAACCAAGAGACCCAGTACTTC
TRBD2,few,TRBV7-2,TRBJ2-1,CASSRTRGSYNEQFF,TGTGCCAGCAGCCGGACTAGGGGCTCCTACAATGAGCAGTTCTTC
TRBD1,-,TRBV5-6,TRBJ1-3,CASSLIQGRAGNTIYF,TGTGCCAGCAGCTTGATACAGGGGCGCGCTGGAAACACCATATATTTT
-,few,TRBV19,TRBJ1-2,CASSIGGAAYGYTF,TGTGCCAGTAGTATTGGAGGCGCTGCCTATGGCTACACCTTC
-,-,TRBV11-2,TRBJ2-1,CASSLSARNDQFF,TGTGCCAGCAGCTTATCAGCGCGCAATGATCAGTTCTTC
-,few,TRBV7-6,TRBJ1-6,CASSSRLSPLHF,TGTGCCAGCAGCTCCAGACTTTCACCCCTCCACTTT
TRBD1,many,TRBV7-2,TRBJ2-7,CASTLQPQGAEYF,TGTGCCAGCACCCTTCAACCCCAGGGGGCAGAGTACTTC
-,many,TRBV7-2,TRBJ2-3,CASSLGTELFTDTQYF,TGTGCCAGCAGCTTAGGGACAGAACTCTTCACAGATACGCAGTATTTT
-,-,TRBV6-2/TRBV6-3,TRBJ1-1,CASSPVRGGTEAFF,TGTGCCAGCAGCCCCGTCAGGGGAGGGACTGAAGCTTTCTTT
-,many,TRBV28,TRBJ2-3,CASRMPGEEGTDTQYF,TGTGCCAGCAGGATGCCAGGGGAGGAGGGCACAGATACGCAGTATTTT
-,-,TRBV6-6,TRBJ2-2,CASSYVRGGADTGELFF,TGTGCCAGCAGTTACGTCAGGGGGGGGGCGGACACCGGGGAGCTGTTTTTT
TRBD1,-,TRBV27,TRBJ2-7,CASSLSGTGFEQYF,TGTGCCAGCAGTTTATCTGGGACAGGGTTTGAGCAGTACTTC
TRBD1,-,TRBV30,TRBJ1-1,CAWARQGNTEAFF,TGTGCCTGGGCTAGACAGGGAAACACTGAAGCTTTCTTT
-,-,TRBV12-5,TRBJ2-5,CASGLRASQETQYF,TGTGCTAGTGGTTTGAGGGCATCCCAAGAGACCCAGTACTTC
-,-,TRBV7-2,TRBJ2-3,CASSPGGGDTQYF,TGTGCCAGCAGCCCCGGTGGGGGAGATACGCAGTATTTT
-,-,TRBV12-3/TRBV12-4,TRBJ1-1,CAGSLGRNTEAFF,TGTGCCGGCAGTTTGGGCCGGAACACTGAAGCTTTCTTT
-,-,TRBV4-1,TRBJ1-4,CASSPSEGEWWTNEKLFF,TGCGCCAGCAGTCCCTCGGAGGGGGAGTGGTGGACTAATGAAAAACTGTTTTTT
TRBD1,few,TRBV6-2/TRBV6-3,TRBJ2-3,CASSSPRDRGVDTQYF,TGTGCCAGCAGTTCTCCAAGAGACAGGGGCGTAGATACGCAGTATTTT
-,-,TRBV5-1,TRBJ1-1,CASSFVQGSRAEAFF,TGCGCCAGCAGCTTTGTTCAGGGTAGTAGAGCTGAAGCTTTCTTT
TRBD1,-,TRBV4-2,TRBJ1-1,CASSQDTVRGTEAFF,TGTGCCAGCAGCCAAGATACGGTCAGGGGGACTGAAGCTTTCTTT
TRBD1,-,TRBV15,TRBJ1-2,CATSRGILGQGPAGGYTF,TGTGCCACCAGCAGAGGAATCTTGGGACAGGGCCCCGCCGGTGGCTACACCTTC
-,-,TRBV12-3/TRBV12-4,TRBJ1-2,CASSLVGVFGYTF,TGTGCCAGCAGCCTAGTAGGTGTCTTTGGCTACACCTTC
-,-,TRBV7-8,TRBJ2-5,CASSLARATAQETQYF,TGTGCCAGCAGCTTAGCTAGGGCGACAGCCCAAGAGACCCAGTACTTC
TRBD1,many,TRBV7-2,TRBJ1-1,CASSFGQDEAFF,TGTGCCAGCAGTTTCGGACAGGATGAAGCTTTCTTT